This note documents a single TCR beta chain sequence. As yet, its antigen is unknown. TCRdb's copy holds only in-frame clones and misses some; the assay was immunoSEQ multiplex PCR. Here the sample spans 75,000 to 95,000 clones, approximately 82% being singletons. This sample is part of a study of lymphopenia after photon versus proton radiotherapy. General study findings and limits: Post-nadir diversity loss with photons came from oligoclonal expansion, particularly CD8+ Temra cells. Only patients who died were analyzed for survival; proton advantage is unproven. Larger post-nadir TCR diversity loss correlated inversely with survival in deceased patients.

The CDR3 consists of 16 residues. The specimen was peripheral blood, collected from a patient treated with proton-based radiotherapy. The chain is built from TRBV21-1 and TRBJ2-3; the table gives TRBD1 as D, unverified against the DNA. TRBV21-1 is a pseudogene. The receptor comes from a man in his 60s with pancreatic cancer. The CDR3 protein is CASSHRTFQDADTQYF. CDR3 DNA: TGTGCCAGCAGCCACCGGACATTTCAAGACGCAGATACGCAGTATTTT.